This TCR beta chain was sequenced during a study of T cell responses to AZD1222 COVID-19 vaccine. Germline V lookup: CDR1 LNHDA, CDR2 SQIVND (reference sequence). The V gene lost 3 bases and the J gene lost 5 bases, with 7 bases spanning the gap. The CDR3 totals 12 residues. Only in-frame clones appear in the TCRdb table, and some are missing; sequencing was by immunoSEQ multiplex PCR. The sample has roughly 100,000 clones; about 88% are singletons. The sequences come from peripheral blood, collected on day 0 of AZD1222 vaccination. The chain employs TRBV19 and TRBJ1-1; no firm D call. This TCR came from an adult in good health. CDR3: CASSIIGTEAFF. CDR3 in DNA: TGTGCCAGTAGTATCATCGGGACTGAAGCTTTCTTT.